These T cell receptor beta chains were read from a single sample in a study of blood T cells in healthy people across ages. MiXCR, applied by TCRdb to the 5' RACE reads, yields one record per CDR3 protein. The data hold 1.5 million to 2 million distinct CDR3 sequences, with around 40% observed a single time. The sequencing input was blood. The receptors stem from a human donor in good health. The CDR3 runs from the conserved cysteine through the conserved F or W. The D gene is left open where the match is weak. The size field is filled for only some rows; it gives once, few, many or a size class.

d_gene,j_gene,v_gene,abundance,len,CDR3nt,CDR3aa
-,TRBJ1-5,TRBV7-2,-,14,TGTGCCAGCAGCAGCACCCTAATTAATCAGCCCCAGCATTTT,CASSSTLINQPQHF
-,TRBJ2-2,TRBV5-5,-,15,TGTGCCAGCAGCCCCCCCTGGAGGGGAACCGGGGAGCTGTTTTTT,CASSPPWRGTGELFF
TRBD1,TRBJ2-5,TRBV29-1,few,12,TGCAGCGTGGGACAGGGTCTGAAAGAGCAGTACTTC,CSVGQGLKEQYF
-,TRBJ2-1,TRBV5-1,-,16,TGCGCCAGCAGCGATTCCTCAGGGAAGTCCTACAATGAGCAGTTCTTC,CASSDSSGKSYNEQFF
-,TRBJ2-5,TRBV7-8,few,17,TGTGCCAGCAGCTTATACGGACGACAGGTGACCCAAGAGACCCAGTACTTC,CASSLYGRQVTQETQYF
TRBD1,TRBJ2-1,TRBV11-1,-,15,TGTGCCGGCAGCTTAGGCAGGGGGTCCTACAATGAGCAGTTCTTC,CAGSLGRGSYNEQFF
-,TRBJ1-1,TRBV5-1,-,12,TGCGCCAGCAGCTTGACAGCGCAGGAAGCTTTCTTT,CASSLTAQEAFF
TRBD1,TRBJ2-7,TRBV20-1,-,16,TGCAGTGCTACTCCCGGACAGGGTCACAGCTCCTACGAGCAGTACTTC,CSATPGQGHSSYEQYF
-,TRBJ2-3,TRBV7-2,-,14,TGTGCCAGCAGCTGGGACTTCCGCACAGATACGCAGTATTTT,CASSWDFRTDTQYF
-,TRBJ2-7,TRBV20-1,-,11,TGCAGTGCTAGCCCGAACTACGAGCAGTACTTC,CSASPNYEQYF
-,TRBJ1-1,TRBV20-1,-,16,TGCAGTGCTAGGGTCCCCAGGGGCGGTAGTCACACTGAAGCTTTCTTT,CSARVPRGGSHTEAFF
-,TRBJ2-2,TRBV9,-,14,TGTGCCAGCAGCGTAGCTGCGGGGACCGGGGAGCTGTTTTTT,CASSVAAGTGELFF
-,TRBJ1-5,TRBV7-2,-,14,TGTGCCAGCAGTCCCGACCGTCGCAATCAGCCCCAGCATTTT,CASSPDRRNQPQHF